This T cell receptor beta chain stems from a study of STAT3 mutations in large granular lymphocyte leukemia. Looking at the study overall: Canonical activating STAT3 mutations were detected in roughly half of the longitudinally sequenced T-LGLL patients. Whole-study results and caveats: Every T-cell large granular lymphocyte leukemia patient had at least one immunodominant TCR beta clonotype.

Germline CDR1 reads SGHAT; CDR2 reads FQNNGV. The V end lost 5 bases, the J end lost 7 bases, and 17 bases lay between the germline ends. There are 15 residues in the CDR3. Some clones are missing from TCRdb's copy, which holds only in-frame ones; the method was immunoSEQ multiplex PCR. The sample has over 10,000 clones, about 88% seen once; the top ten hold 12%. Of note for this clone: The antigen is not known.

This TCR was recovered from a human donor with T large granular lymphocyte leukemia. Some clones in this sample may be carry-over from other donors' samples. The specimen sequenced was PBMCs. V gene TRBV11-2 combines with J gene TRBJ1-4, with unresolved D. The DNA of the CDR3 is TGTGCCAGCAGCCAAGGTGTGGGAATCGGTGAAAAACTGTTTTTT. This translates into CASSQGVGIGEKLFF. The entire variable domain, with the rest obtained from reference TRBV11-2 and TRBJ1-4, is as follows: EAGVAQSPRYKIIEKRQSVAFWCNPISGHATLYWYQQILGQGPKLLIQFQNNGVVDDSQLPKDRFSAERLKGVDSTLKIQPAKLEDSAVYLCASSQGVGIGEKLFFGSGTQLSVL.